The 11 T cell receptor beta chains presented below share a single source sample, sequenced in a study of blood T cell repertoires in COVID-19. Data came from immunoSEQ multiplex PCR; TCRdb stores just in-frame clones and leaves some out. The table shows 110,000 or so clones, with 81% occurring only once. Sequences were obtained from peripheral blood. The receptors shown here come from a man older than 75 with acute or convalescent COVID-19.

The rearrangement links TRBV3-1 (or the pseudogene TRBV3-2) to TRBJ2-1, with D tentatively TRBD2 (5 bases). This CDR3 has 12 amino acids. Germline V gene lookup returns CDR1 LGHDT and CDR2 YNNKEL (reference sequence). Between the trimmed V and J ends, which lost 3 bases and 10 bases, there was a span of 10 bases. CDR3 protein: CASSHALGEQFF. Here the CDR3 DNA reads TGTGCCAGCAGCCACGCACTAGGGGAGCAGTTCTTC.

This chain uses TRBV20-1 with TRBJ1-5, with TRBD1 identical over 9 bases. CDR3 length: 16 residues. The V and J ends lost 3 bases and 7 bases, in that order; junction bases with no gene match: 13. Germline lookup yields CDR1 DFQATT and CDR2 SNEGSKA (reference sequence). The CDR3 sequence is CSASRRPRTGDQPQHF. DNA of the CDR3: TGCAGTGCTAGTAGAAGACCCCGGACAGGGGACCAGCCCCAGCATTTT.

This clone was detected once. The chain combines TRBV18 with TRBJ1-1, with unresolved D. Per germline, CDR1 KGHSH and CDR2 LQKENI. There are 14 residues in the CDR3. The V end was cut by 8 bases, the J end by 0 bases, with 13 bases between. CDR3 residues: CASMRAGMNTEAFF. CDR3 coding DNA: TGTGCCAGCATGAGGGCGGGCATGAACACTGAAGCTTTCTTT.

The CDR3 DNA is TGTGCCACCAGCAGAGACAGGGGACAGGCCAAATCTGGGGCCAACGTCCTGACTTTC. Its translation: CATSRDRGQAKSGANVLTF. The V gene is TRBV15, the J gene TRBJ2-6; 8 nucleotides match TRBD1. Trimming at V came to 0 bases and at J to 1 base, leaving 8 bases not matched to a gene. Germline V gene sequence: CDR1 LNHNV, CDR2 YYDKDF (reference sequence). The CDR3 runs to 19 residues.

This rearrangement joins TRBV20-1 to TRBJ1-2, with D possibly TRBD1 on 5 matching bases. V lost 3 bases, J lost 5 bases, and 13 bases lay in between. The CDR3 loop spans 13 amino acids. Germline CDR1 and CDR2: DFQATT and SNEGSKA (reference sequence). The CDR3 DNA is TGCAGTGCTAGTCAGGGTTCCGAATATGGCTACACCTTC. Its translation: CSASQGSEYGYTF.

The table lists this clone with a few counts. This rearrangement joins TRBV28 to TRBJ2-7, with D maybe TRBD2 (5 bases). The CDR3 runs 14 residues. Germline V gene sequence: CDR1 MDHEN, CDR2 SYDVKM. V lost 3 bases to trimming and J lost 4 bases, with 13 bases between them. The CDR3 reads CASSLRRGRYEQYF. The DNA of the CDR3 is TGTGCCAGCAGTTTGCGTCGGGGAAGGTACGAGCAGTACTTC.

This clone was counted a single time. This chain links TRBV28 with TRBJ1-2, with 7 bases lining up with TRBD1. Germline-derived CDR1 and CDR2 are MDHEN and SYDVKM. After removal of 11 bases from V and 2 bases from J, the junction contained 11 bases not matched to a gene. This CDR3 is 14 amino acids long. The DNA for the CDR3 is TGTGCCGGAAGAGGACAGGAATCAAACTATGGCTACACCTTC. It is translated as CAGRGQESNYGYTF.

This clone is a singleton in its sample. This chain joins TRBV5-1 and TRBJ1-4; no firm D call. The CDR3 sequence is 12 residues long. V lost 0 bases, J lost 8 bases, and 5 bases lay in between. Looked up from germline, CDR1 is SGHRS and CDR2 is YFSETQ. The CDR3 region is CASSLGEEKLFF. The CDR3 DNA follows: TGCGCCAGCAGCTTGGGAGAGGAAAAACTGTTTTTT.

Comments on this clone: Different DNA sequences within this sample yield the same CDR3. The chain carries TRBV5-1 and TRBJ2-5; possible D gene TRBD1, 7 bases. V was trimmed by 0 bases and J by 2 bases, leaving 8 bases between them. Per the germline V gene, CDR1 is SGHRS and CDR2 is YFSETQ. This CDR3 is 14 amino acids long. CDR3 loop: CASSLAGGQETQYF. The CDR3 coding sequence is TGCGCCAGCAGCTTGGCAGGGGGGCAAGAGACCCAGTACTTC.

The chain recombines TRBV15 with TRBJ1-5; possibly TRBD1 for D (6 bases). The CDR3 has 14 residues. V was shortened by 1 base and J by 7 bases, with 11 bases between the two germline ends. Germline V CDR1 and CDR2: LNHNV, YYDKDF (reference sequence). CDR3: CATSRVSTGQPQHF. The CDR3 bases are TGTGCCACCAGCAGAGTGTCGACAGGACAGCCCCAGCATTTT.

The chain carries TRBV3-1 (or the pseudogene TRBV3-2) and TRBJ1-3, with 8 bases lining up with TRBD1. The V and J ends lost 3 bases and 3 bases, in that order; junction bases with no gene match: 4. The CDR3 length is 15 residues. Germline V gene lookup returns CDR1 LGHDT and CDR2 YNNKEL (reference sequence). CDR3 in DNA: TGTGCCAGCAGCCAGAGCAGGGGGCGTGGAAACACCATATATTTT. Amino acids: CASSQSRGRGNTIYF.